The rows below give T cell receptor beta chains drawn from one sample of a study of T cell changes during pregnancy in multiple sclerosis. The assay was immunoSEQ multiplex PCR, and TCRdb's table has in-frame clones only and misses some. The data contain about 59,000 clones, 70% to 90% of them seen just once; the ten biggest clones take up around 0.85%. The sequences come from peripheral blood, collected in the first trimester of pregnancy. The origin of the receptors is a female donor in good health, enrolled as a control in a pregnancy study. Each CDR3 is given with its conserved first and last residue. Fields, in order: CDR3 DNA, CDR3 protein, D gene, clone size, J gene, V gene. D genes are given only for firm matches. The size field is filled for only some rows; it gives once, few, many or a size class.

TGTGCTAGTCGTAAGACAATAGGCTCCGACACTGAAGCTTTCTTT | CASRKTIGSDTEAFF | NA | NA | TRBJ1-1 | TRBV12-5
TGTGCCAGCAGTGCCGAGACTTATACTTGGGAGACCCAGTACTTC | CASSAETYTWETQYF | NA | NA | TRBJ2-5 | TRBV25-1
TGCGCCAGCAGCCAGTCCCGGACAGGGGCGTCGAACACTGAAGCTTTCTTT | CASSQSRTGASNTEAFF | TRBD1 | NA | TRBJ1-1 | TRBV4-3
TGTGCCAGCGCCGGGGGGAATCAGCCCCAGCATTTT | CASAGGNQPQHF | NA | few | TRBJ1-5 | TRBV7-9
TGTGCCAGTAGTGCGGGACAGCCCTACAATGAGCAGTTCTTC | CASSAGQPYNEQFF | NA | once | TRBJ2-1 | TRBV19
TGTGCCAGCTCACCAGACCAGACAGACTCCTACGAGCAGTACTTC | CASSPDQTDSYEQYF | NA | NA | TRBJ2-7 | TRBV18
TGTGCCAGCAGCCCGGTTAATTCACCCCTCCACTTT | CASSPVNSPLHF | NA | few | TRBJ1-6 | TRBV11-2
TGTGCCAGCAGTTACGAAGCGGGGATGGTCTACGAGCAGTACTTC | CASSYEAGMVYEQYF | TRBD2 | NA | TRBJ2-7 | TRBV6-6
TGCGCCAGCAGCTTGGCCCTGGATAGCGGGGGCACCGGGGAGCTGTTTTTT | CASSLALDSGGTGELFF | TRBD2 | NA | TRBJ2-2 | TRBV5-1
TGTGCCAGCAGTTTTGTTCCCATACTAGAAGCTTTCTTT | CASSFVPILEAFF | NA | NA | TRBJ1-1 | TRBV27
TGTGCCAGCAGCTTAACAGGCAAGAACACTGAAGCTTTCTTT | CASSLTGKNTEAFF | NA | NA | TRBJ1-1 | TRBV7-2
TGTGCCAGCAGCTCGACAGGGACCTACGAGCAGTACTTC | CASSSTGTYEQYF | TRBD1 | NA | TRBJ2-7 | TRBV7-9
TGTGCCAGCAGTTTATTCGGGACAGGGATTGGAGATACGCAGTATTTT | CASSLFGTGIGDTQYF | TRBD1 | NA | TRBJ2-3 | TRBV27
TGTGCCAGCAGCTTGACAGGGAGTGACAATTCACCCCTCCACTTT | CASSLTGSDNSPLHF | TRBD1 | NA | TRBJ1-6 | TRBV11-2
TGTGCCAGCAGCGCCACTATGGGTTATCGGTATGGCTACACCTTC | CASSATMGYRYGYTF | NA | NA | TRBJ1-2 | TRBV9
TGTGCCAGCAGAAGGGGGTCGTCTGAAGCCTTCTTT | CASRRGSSEAFF | NA | NA | TRBJ1-1 | TRBV6-5
TGTGCCAGCAGCAACCAGACAGGGGTGAACACCGGGGAGCTGTTTTTT | CASSNQTGVNTGELFF | NA | NA | TRBJ2-2 | TRBV21-1
TGTGCCAGCAGCTTAGACCAGCGGGGGGCCGATGAGCAGTTCTTC | CASSLDQRGADEQFF | TRBD2 | NA | TRBJ2-1 | TRBV11-3
TGTGCCAGCAGCAAAGCGCGGGCTAGCGGGCCTCGTCACACAGATACGCAGTATTTT | CASSKARASGPRHTDTQYF | NA | NA | TRBJ2-3 | TRBV21-1